What follows describes a single TCR beta chain. The ends lost 5 bases at V and 4 bases at J; junction bases unmatched: 7. There are 15 residues in the CDR3. Germline assignment: CDR1 LNHNV and CDR2 YYDKDF (reference sequence). Assay: immunoSEQ multiplex PCR; the TCRdb copy retains only in-frame clones and omits some. Among 150,000 or so clones, approximately 89% were seen once, and the ten largest hold about an eighth. This sample is drawn from a study of blood T cell repertoires in COVID-19. The overall study: Collection of acute and convalescent COVID-19 samples took place in the United States, Italy and Spain. Sample material is recorded as cDNA or gDNA derived from T cells, B-cell-depleted T cells, or PBMCs.

The receptor was isolated from a woman in her seventies with COVID-19, enrolled during active disease. The chain combines TRBV15 with TRBJ1-2; 10 positions match TRBD1. Sequenced: peripheral blood. The CDR3 loop reads CATSDPGQGIYGYTF. The CDR3, as DNA: TGTGCCACCAGCGATCCGGGACAGGGGATCTATGGCTACACCTTC.